This T cell receptor beta chain was observed in a study of preoperative IRX-2 immunotherapy in early breast cancer. TCRdb's copy holds only in-frame clones and misses some; the assay was immunoSEQ multiplex PCR. The sample lists tens of thousands of clones, around 96% occurring once. With 1 base clipped from V and 2 bases from J, the junction kept 3 bases outside the gene matches. The CDR3 runs to 15 residues. Germline V gives CDR1 SGHTA, CDR2 FQGNSA. Treatment: preoperative locoregional IRX-2 cytokine immunotherapy. Samples came from a phase Ib trial of preoperative locoregional IRX-2 cytokine immunotherapy.

J is TRBJ2-3 and V is TRBV7-2; 7 bases align to TRBD2. This sample comprised tumor tissue, obtained after IRX-2 immunotherapy. The clonotype originates from a human donor with breast cancer. The CDR3 loop is CASSLGLADTDTQYF. DNA for the CDR3: TGTGCCAGCAGCTTAGGGCTAGCGGACACAGATACGCAGTATTTT.